A selection of T cell receptor beta chains follows, all from one sample in a study of post-analysis software for immune sequencing data. TCRdb redid the calling of the PCR reads with MiXCR, one entry per CDR3 protein. The sample has roughly 800,000 distinct CDR3 sequences, about 43% seen once. The sequenced sample was blood. The origin of the receptors is a girl aged 10 to 17 with multiple sclerosis. The CDR3 runs from the conserved cysteine through the conserved F or W. A D gene is named only where the DNA matches it firmly. Some rows mark clone size as missing; the rest say once, few, many or name a class of expanded clone.

CDR3nt | CDR3aa | d_gene | abundance | j_gene | v_gene | len
TGTGCCACCAGTGATCCAGTAGGTCACACAGATACGCAGTATTTT | CATSDPVGHTDTQYF | . | . | TRBJ2-3 | TRBV24-1 | 15
TGTGCCACCAGCAGAGGAGGGGAGACCCAGTACTTC | CATSRGGETQYF | . | few | TRBJ2-5 | TRBV15 | 12
TGCAGTGCTGTTCTAGCGGGAGGTTCCTACGAGCAGTACTTC | CSAVLAGGSYEQYF | TRBD2 | . | TRBJ2-7 | TRBV20-1 | 14
TGTGCCTGGAGTCCCACAGGGCGGAGGAGCTATGGCTACACCTTC | CAWSPTGRRSYGYTF | . | . | TRBJ1-2 | TRBV30 | 15
TGTGCCACCAGCAGAGATCTGGGAGGGCGAGAGCAGTACTTC | CATSRDLGGREQYF | TRBD2 | . | TRBJ2-7 | TRBV15 | 14
TGTGCCAGCAGCCAAGAGATGACCGGTATTATCCAGCAGTACTTC | CASSQEMTGIIQQYF | . | . | TRBJ2-7 | TRBV14 | 15
TGTGCCAGCGGTGACAGGGGCTCGGGAGACACTGAAGCTTTCTTT | CASGDRGSGDTEAFF | TRBD1 | . | TRBJ1-1 | TRBV27 | 15
TGTGCCAGCAGCTACGGACAGATCTATGGCTACACCTTC | CASSYGQIYGYTF | . | . | TRBJ1-2 | TRBV7-9 | 13
TGTGCCAGCAGTTACAGCACTGGGGACCCCTACGAGCAGTACTTC | CASSYSTGDPYEQYF | . | . | TRBJ2-7 | TRBV6-5 | 15
TGTGCCAGCAGTTTATACGACCCAGGACGGGAGAACCTGTATGAAAAACTGTTTTTT | CASSLYDPGRENLYEKLFF | . | . | TRBJ1-4 | TRBV27 | 19
TGTGCCAGCCAACGGGCGTACAATGAGCAGTTCTTC | CASQRAYNEQFF | . | . | TRBJ2-1 | TRBV2 | 12
TGTGCCAGCAGTCCCCTTGGGGGGACCCACTACGAGCAGTACTTC | CASSPLGGTHYEQYF | . | few | TRBJ2-7 | TRBV27 | 15
TGCGCCAGCAGCTTGGGGGAGACCCCAGATACGCAGTATTTT | CASSLGETPDTQYF | . | . | TRBJ2-3 | TRBV5-1 | 14
TGTGCCAGCACCCCGATAGGAGGCACAGATACGCAGTATTTT | CASTPIGGTDTQYF | . | . | TRBJ2-3 | TRBV12-3/TRBV12-4 | 14
TGTGCCAGCAGTTACAGGGGTCTGCGGGAGCAGTACTTC | CASSYRGLREQYF | TRBD2 | . | TRBJ2-4 | TRBV6-5 | 13
TGTGCCAGCAGCCCCTTTGGGGCGGGAGGGCCTAGAGATACGCAGTATTTT | CASSPFGAGGPRDTQYF | TRBD2 | few | TRBJ2-3 | TRBV7-2 | 17
TGCAGCGTTGAAGCTAGCGGGGCTACCTACAATGAGCAGTTCTTC | CSVEASGATYNEQFF | TRBD2 | . | TRBJ2-1 | TRBV29-1 | 15
TGCGCCAGCAGTGACTTAACTAGTGGGGCGCCTGAGCAGTTCTTC | CASSDLTSGAPEQFF | . | . | TRBJ2-1 | TRBV10-2 | 15
TGTGCCAGCAGCCTTTCAGGGTCCCAAGAGTCCCAGTACTTC | CASSLSGSQESQYF | . | . | TRBJ2-5 | TRBV12-3/TRBV12-4 | 14
TGTGCCAGCAGTTTCGGACAGGGCTATGAGCAGTTCTTC | CASSFGQGYEQFF | TRBD1 | few | TRBJ2-1 | TRBV6-5 | 13
TGTGCCAGCAGCGTCTCCTGGGGCCGCCAAGAGACCCAGTACTTC | CASSVSWGRQETQYF | . | . | TRBJ2-5 | TRBV9 | 15
TGCAGCGTTGCGGTCGGGGGCGAGCAGTACTTC | CSVAVGGEQYF | . | . | TRBJ2-7 | TRBV29-1 | 11
TGTGCCAGCAGTCGGCCGGGACAGGGTTCGACTGAAGCTTTCTTT | CASSRPGQGSTEAFF | TRBD1 | . | TRBJ1-1 | TRBV12-3/TRBV12-4 | 15
TGCAGTGCCCCCTCTGAGGGGAGCTCCTACAATGAGCAGTTCTTC | CSAPSEGSSYNEQFF | . | few | TRBJ2-1 | TRBV20-1 | 15
TGCAGTGCTAGACCTGTGGCGGGGACGCAGTATTTT | CSARPVAGTQYF | . | . | TRBJ2-3 | TRBV20-1 | 12
TGTGCCAGCAGTTTATCTAGCGGGAGTCGGTATACGCAGTATTTT | CASSLSSGSRYTQYF | TRBD2 | few | TRBJ2-3 | TRBV28 | 15
TGTGCCAGCAGCCTACGACTCGGACAGCCCCAGGACGAGCAGTACTTC | CASSLRLGQPQDEQYF | . | . | TRBJ2-7 | TRBV14 | 16
TGCAGTGCTAGAGTGTCGACGGGATTGCGGGATACGCAGTATTTT | CSARVSTGLRDTQYF | . | . | TRBJ2-3 | TRBV20-1 | 15
TGCAGTGCTCCCCCCCTCCGGGCCGCGCCCGTCTCTTTCTACGAGCAGTACTTC | CSAPPLRAAPVSFYEQYF | . | few | TRBJ2-7 | TRBV20-1 | 18
TGTGCCAGCAGCTTAAGCCACGCTCAGGGGGCAGATACGCAGTATTTT | CASSLSHAQGADTQYF | TRBD1 | few | TRBJ2-3 | TRBV7-2 | 16
TGTGCCAGCAGTTTTGGGCCAAGTGGGGAGTCTGGAAACACCATATATTTT | CASSFGPSGESGNTIYF | . | . | TRBJ1-3 | TRBV28 | 17
TGTGCCATCTCCCGTACAGCTAATCAGCCCCAGCATTTT | CAISRTANQPQHF | . | few | TRBJ1-5 | TRBV10-3 | 13
TGTGCCAGCAGCCCACGGGGGACACATCTGAACAATGAGCAGTTCTTC | CASSPRGTHLNNEQFF | . | . | TRBJ2-1 | TRBV6-2/TRBV6-3 | 16
TGTGCCAGCAGTATAACAGGGAATAGCGAAAAACTGTTTTTT | CASSITGNSEKLFF | . | few | TRBJ1-4 | TRBV27 | 14
TGTGCCAGCAAGGGGCGGGATACGCAGTATTTT | CASKGRDTQYF | . | few | TRBJ2-3 | TRBV6-1 | 11
TGTGCCAGCAGTCGGGGGGGTACAGGGTATGCCGGGGAGCTGTTTTTT | CASSRGGTGYAGELFF | TRBD2 | . | TRBJ2-2 | TRBV12-3/TRBV12-4 | 16
TGCAGCGCTGGGCAAGGGGGGAGGGAGCAGTACTTC | CSAGQGGREQYF | . | . | TRBJ2-7 | TRBV20-1 | 12
TGTGCCAGCAGTTGGACAGGGGGCTCGAGAGATACGCAGTATTTT | CASSWTGGSRDTQYF | TRBD1 | . | TRBJ2-3 | TRBV27 | 15
TGTGCCAGCAGCAAGGGACTAGGCGTGACTTACGAGCAGTACTTC | CASSKGLGVTYEQYF | TRBD2 | . | TRBJ2-7 | TRBV7-9 | 15
TGCAGTGCTCACGGACTAGCGGGAATAGATACGCAGTATTTT | CSAHGLAGIDTQYF | TRBD2 | . | TRBJ2-3 | TRBV20-1 | 14
TGTGCCAGCAGCTTTAACAGGGGAACGGAGACCCAGTACTTC | CASSFNRGTETQYF | TRBD1 | . | TRBJ2-5 | TRBV7-2 | 14
TGTGCCAGCAGCTTCGACGGACTAGCGGGATCTTACGAGCAGTACTTC | CASSFDGLAGSYEQYF | TRBD2 | . | TRBJ2-7 | TRBV7-9 | 16
TGCAGTGCTAGGTCCAGGGATTACGAGCAGTACTTC | CSARSRDYEQYF | . | . | TRBJ2-7 | TRBV20-1 | 12
TGTGCCAGCACCTCCCTCCAAGAGACCCAGTACTTC | CASTSLQETQYF | . | . | TRBJ2-5 | TRBV6-6 | 12
TGTGCCTGGAGTTCGGATAGGACAAGTCAGGGGCAGGTTAATTCACCCCTCCACTTT | CAWSSDRTSQGQVNSPLHF | . | . | TRBJ1-6 | TRBV30 | 19